This is a list of T cell receptor beta chains from one sample in a study of T-cell reconstitution after alpha-beta-depleted transplantation in children. Each CDR3 protein is one row after TCRdb ran MiXCR on the PCR reads. The profile shows 260,000 or so distinct CDR3 sequences, more than 10% of them singletons. Source: PBMCs from the stem cell graft donor, taken from the stem cell graft. The receptors stem from a human donor who donated a stem cell graft to a child with acute lymphoblastic leukemia. CDR3s include the opening cysteine and the closing phenylalanine or tryptophan.

j_call,v_call,cdr3_aa
TRBJ1-5,TRBV30,CAWSGTRGQPQHF
TRBJ2-1,TRBV12-3/TRBV12-4,CASRREGNEQFF
TRBJ1-2,TRBV7-9,CASSLAEFYGYTF
TRBJ2-1,TRBV28,CASSQPGLRTSHEQFF
TRBJ2-6,TRBV4-3,CASSQILGAGANVLTF
TRBJ2-3,TRBV4-2,CASSREYRDRGKRSTQYF
TRBJ2-3,TRBV20-1,CSVVGEFSSTDTQYF
TRBJ2-1,TRBV9,CASSASSGGAPEQFF
TRBJ2-6,TRBV29-1,CSVQQGRGANVLTF
TRBJ2-1,TRBV4-3,CASSHEGVTEQFF
TRBJ2-7,TRBV27,CASSWTGTGSYEQYF
TRBJ1-1,TRBV12-3/TRBV12-4,CASSSQMNTEAFF
TRBJ1-2,TRBV12-3/TRBV12-4,CASSLAGYGYTF
TRBJ2-1,TRBV6-2/TRBV6-3,CASSYGRSYNEQFF
TRBJ2-7,TRBV19,CASSPDSQFYEQYF
TRBJ2-5,TRBV7-2,CASSSPFTGETQYF
TRBJ1-1,TRBV5-5,CASGAGPGVNTEAFF
TRBJ2-1,TRBV6-2/TRBV6-3,CASSGLAGGLWNEQFF
TRBJ2-7,TRBV11-2,CASSLGGAGVRDEQYF
TRBJ1-5,TRBV20-1,CSARDRGEPQHF
TRBJ1-4,TRBV12-3/TRBV12-4,CASSPTGVNEKLFF
TRBJ2-1,TRBV7-9,CASSPGLAAYNEQFF
TRBJ2-1,TRBV7-8,CASKTGTGSYNEQFF
TRBJ1-3,TRBV20-1,CSARSGGAGNTIYF
TRBJ2-7,TRBV7-2,CASSLALEQYF
TRBJ2-7,TRBV9,CARRGPSYEQYF
TRBJ2-7,TRBV13,CASSFDRQEQYF
TRBJ2-7,TRBV6-1,CASSEAPRHYEQYF
TRBJ1-1,TRBV7-3,CASSLTPGLTEAFF
TRBJ2-3,TRBV3-1,CASSQTDREGTDTQYF
TRBJ2-1,TRBV10-3,CAISESGRDRKGYNEQFF
TRBJ2-7,TRBV27,CASSRRAYSYEQYF
TRBJ2-1,TRBV12-3/TRBV12-4,CASSPSVRGEQFF
TRBJ2-1,TRBV7-8,CASSLRDVYEQFF
TRBJ2-2,TRBV4-3,CASSQDSAVENTGELFF
TRBJ2-1,TRBV4-2,CASSPGLLFPEQFF
TRBJ2-4,TRBV5-1,CASSPVARRAGESSKNIQYF
TRBJ2-7,TRBV3-1,CASSLSGGYDEQYF
TRBJ2-7,TRBV28,CASSRYPDLSYEQYF
TRBJ1-2,TRBV2,CASREKGANGYTF
TRBJ2-7,TRBV5-1,CASSLITGYEQYF
TRBJ1-1,TRBV5-1,CASSLAISRERGMNTEAFF
TRBJ1-2,TRBV6-5,CASMPGQGAYGYTF
TRBJ2-5,TRBV7-9,CASSSPSGRGETQYF
TRBJ1-3,TRBV5-1,CASSLGQNSGNTIYF
TRBJ2-2,TRBV5-5,CASSPQGAWTGELFF
TRBJ2-4,TRBV5-1,CASSGGTAGHIQYF
TRBJ2-3,TRBV20-1,CSASSLADYTDTQYF
TRBJ2-1,TRBV7-9,CASSLKRSFKDEQFF
TRBJ2-3,TRBV5-1,CASSLNGGVTDTQYF
TRBJ1-2,TRBV20-1,CSAMGQGRNGYTF